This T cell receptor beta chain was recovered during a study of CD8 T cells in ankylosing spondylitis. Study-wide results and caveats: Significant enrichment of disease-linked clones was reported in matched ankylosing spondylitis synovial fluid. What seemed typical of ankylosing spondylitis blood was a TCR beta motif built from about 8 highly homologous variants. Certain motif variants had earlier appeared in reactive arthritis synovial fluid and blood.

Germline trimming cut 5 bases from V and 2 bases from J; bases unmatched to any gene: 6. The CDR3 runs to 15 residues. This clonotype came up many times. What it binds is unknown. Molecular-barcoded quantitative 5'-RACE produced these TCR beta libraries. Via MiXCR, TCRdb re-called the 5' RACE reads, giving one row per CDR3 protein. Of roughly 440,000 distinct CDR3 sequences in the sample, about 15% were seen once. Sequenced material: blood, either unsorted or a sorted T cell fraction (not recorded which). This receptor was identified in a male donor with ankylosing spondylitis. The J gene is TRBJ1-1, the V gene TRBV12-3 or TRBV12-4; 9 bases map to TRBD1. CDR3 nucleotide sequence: TGTGCCAGCAGTCTAACCACAGGGGGCAACACTGAAGCTTTCTTT. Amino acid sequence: CASSLTTGGNTEAFF.